This TCR beta chain emerged from a study of T-cell memory formation after mild COVID-19. Study details: TCR clusters were mostly confined to one donor each.

Germline values: CDR1 SGDLS, CDR2 YYNGEE. CDR3 size: 12 residues. V lost 4 bases and J 6 bases, leaving 10 bases between the germline ends. Study-level findings and limits: Some clones that responded were present in memory (sampled pre-infection), which suggests cross-reactive memory joined.

Researchers used 5'RACE with constant-segment primers to make TCR alpha and TCR beta cDNA libraries that carry sample barcodes and UMIs. TCRdb passed the 5' RACE reads through MiXCR, listing each CDR3 protein once. The table has about 250,000 distinct CDR3 sequences, under 20% seen once. Notes on this clonotype: Antigen unknown.

This TCR was recovered from a young man who had mild COVID-19 (a few samples of this study predate the infection). Cell type and time point are not known. Material for sequencing was PBMCs or a T cell subset sorted from them (not recorded which). J is TRBJ2-5 and V is TRBV9; no clear D gene. The CDR3 reads CASSSMEQTQYF. The CDR3 bases are TGTGCCAGCAGCTCTATGGAGCAGACCCAGTACTTC.